The 31 T cell receptor beta chains presented below share a single source sample, sequenced in a study of blood T cell repertoires in COVID-19. Clones were sequenced by immunoSEQ multiplex PCR, and TCRdb holds only the in-frame ones, with some missing. The sample carries roughly 140,000 clones, 70% to 90% recorded once. The sequenced sample consisted of peripheral blood. The origin of the receptors is a woman aged 60-70 years with COVID-19, enrolled during active disease.

The chain joins TRBV5-4 to TRBJ1-4, with 7 bases fitting TRBD1. J lost 6 bases, V lost 4 bases, and 9 bases had no gene match. Germline V gene data show CDR1 as SGHNT and CDR2 as YYREEE (reference sequence). This CDR3 has 15 amino acids. CDR3 in amino acids: CASSGTGTAYEKLFF. The CDR3 DNA reads as TGTGCCAGCAGCGGAACCGGGACAGCGTATGAAAAACTGTTTTTT.

This chain connects TRBV7-9 to TRBJ2-7; D perhaps matches TRBD1 (6 bases). The CDR3 runs to 14 residues. Germline V gene sequence: CDR1 SEHNR, CDR2 FQNEAQ (reference sequence). Trimming took 5 bases from V and 2 from J, leaving 13 bases between them. The CDR3 loop is CASSPPQGPYEQYF. DNA of the CDR3: TGTGCCAGCAGCCCCCCACAGGGACCCTACGAGCAGTACTTC.

This chain links TRBV6-2 or TRBV6-3 with TRBJ2-5; 12 bases are shared with TRBD2. CDR1 MNHEY and CDR2 SVGEGT come from the germline V gene. J was trimmed by 6 bases and V by 2 bases; bases with no gene match: 13. This CDR3 has 18 residues. The CDR3 DNA sequence: TGTGCCAGCAGTTACCTCCCTAGCGGGGGGGCTGCGTGGAAGACCCAGTACTTC. Translation gives CASSYLPSGGAAWKTQYF.

The chain is built from TRBV4-3 and TRBJ1-2; D possibly corresponds to TRBD1 (5 bases). Trimming stripped 0 bases from V and 3 bases from J, with 11 bases between. The germline V gene has CDR1 LGHNA and CDR2 YSLEER. The CDR3 runs 15 residues. The CDR3 reads CASSQDSGWDYGYTF. CDR3 DNA: TGCGCCAGCAGCCAAGATTCAGGGTGGGACTATGGCTACACCTTC.

The chain is built from TRBV6-5 and TRBJ1-2, with 7 bases identical to TRBD1. The CDR3 runs to 12 residues. Germline loops: CDR1 MNHEY, CDR2 SVGAGI. Germline trimming cut 9 bases from V and 5 bases from J; bases unmatched to any gene: 6. This chain's CDR3 is CASTGTEYGYTF. CDR3 nucleotide sequence: TGTGCCAGTACCGGGACAGAGTATGGCTACACCTTC.

This chain joins TRBV3-1 (or the pseudogene TRBV3-2) and TRBJ2-5; 9 nucleotides align to TRBD1. This CDR3 region has 19 residues. The V gene's germline CDR1 is LGHDT and CDR2 YNNKEL (reference sequence). V was clipped by 4 bases and J by 5 bases; unmatched bases: 20. CDR3 amino acids: CASSRFIEGTGYGEETQYF. CDR3 bases: TGTGCCAGCAGCCGTTTTATTGAGGGGACAGGGTACGGTGAGGAGACCCAGTACTTC.

V usage is TRBV9 and J usage is TRBJ1-5, with 7 bases aligning to TRBD1. Germline V gives CDR1 SGDLS, CDR2 YYNGEE. The CDR3 length is 15 residues. Trimming took 2 bases from V and 0 from J; bases not matched to a gene: 2. The CDR3 region has the DNA TGTGCCAGCAGCGTGGGACAGTATAGCAATCAGCCCCAGCATTTT. It encodes CASSVGQYSNQPQHF.

The table lists this clone with a count of one. The rearrangement uses TRBV4-1 and TRBJ2-7; D perhaps matches TRBD1 (8 bases). Germline V CDR1 and CDR2: MGHRA, YSYEKL. V lost 2 bases to trimming and J lost 5 bases, with 19 bases between them. This CDR3 is built from 16 residues. CDR3 nucleotide sequence: TGCGCCAGCAGCCAACCGTACACAGGGGGGGGCCACGAGCAGTACTTC. Protein sequence: CASSQPYTGGGHEQYF.

J is TRBJ1-1 and V is TRBV5-1, with 9 nucleotides matching TRBD1. Germline V gene data show CDR1 as SGHRS and CDR2 as YFSETQ. This CDR3 has 17 residues. Losses at the gene ends were 2 bases for V and 4 bases for J; bases not matched to a gene: 12. CDR3 coding DNA: TGCGCCAGCAGCTTTAATTCTCTACAGGGGGCGCCCACTGAAGCTTTCTTT. Translation: CASSFNSLQGAPTEAFF.

The chain combines TRBV6-6 with TRBJ2-1; TRBD1 matches 8 bases. Trimming cost V 0 bases and J 8 bases; bases outside gene matches: 9. Germline V gene lookup returns CDR1 MNHNY and CDR2 SVGAGI (reference sequence). The CDR3 consists of 16 residues. For the CDR3, the DNA is TGTGCCAGCAGTTACTCCTTGACAGGGGAATGGGATGAGCAGTTCTTC. Translated: CASSYSLTGEWDEQFF.

V usage is TRBV19 and J usage is TRBJ2-3, with unresolved D. This CDR3 has 16 residues. V shed 3 bases and J shed 0 bases, with 13 bases lying between them. Germline-derived CDR1 and CDR2 are LNHDA and SQIVND (reference sequence). The CDR3 DNA sequence: TGTGCCAGTAGTATCACTATCACCGGGAGCACAGATACGCAGTATTTT. Protein sequence: CASSITITGSTDTQYF.

This chain connects TRBV5-1 to TRBJ2-3; D is possibly TRBD1 (6 bases). CDR1 and CDR2 (germline): SGHRS, YFSETQ. V gave up 0 bases and J gave up 6 bases, with 14 bases separating them. The CDR3 loop spans 15 amino acids. The CDR3 protein is CASSLDRVSQDTQYF. DNA for the CDR3: TGCGCCAGCAGCTTGGACAGGGTCAGTCAGGATACGCAGTATTTT.

V usage is TRBV2 and J usage is TRBJ2-4; 15 bases agree with TRBD2. V lost 6 bases to trimming and J lost 4 bases; unmatched junction nucleotides: 4. The CDR3 consists of 16 residues. Germline V gene data show CDR1 as SNHLY and CDR2 as FYNNEI. As DNA, the CDR3 is TGTGCCAGCAGCAGGACTAGCGGGGGGGCAAAAAACATTCAGTACTTC. Translating gives CASSRTSGGAKNIQYF.

The chain links TRBV6-2 or TRBV6-3 to TRBJ1-2; 7 positions match TRBD1. J gave up 4 bases and V 5 bases, and 10 bases lay outside the gene matches. CDR1 MNHEY and CDR2 SVGEGT come from the germline V gene. This CDR3 region has 15 residues. This chain's CDR3 is CASSKTGQVGYGYTF. The CDR3 DNA sequence: TGTGCCAGCAGTAAGACAGGGCAAGTTGGCTATGGCTACACCTTC.

This chain links TRBV19 with TRBJ1-3; 7 nucleotides agree with TRBD1. The CDR3 has 16 amino acids. Germline V gene lookup returns CDR1 LNHDA and CDR2 SQIVND (reference sequence). The ends lost 5 bases at V and 0 bases at J; junction bases unmatched: 7. This CDR3 reads CASSAPGQRSGNTIYF. The DNA for the CDR3 is TGTGCCAGTAGTGCCCCGGGACAGCGCTCTGGAAACACCATATATTTT.

This chain connects TRBV2 to TRBJ2-5; 7 bases are shared with TRBD2. The germline V gene encodes CDR1 SNHLY and CDR2 FYNNEI. CDR3 length: 14 residues. J gave up 5 bases and V 4 bases, and 7 bases lay outside the gene matches. CDR3 DNA: TGTGCCAGCAGTGTAGGCGGGGGTAGGGAGACCCAGTACTTC. As protein: CASSVGGGRETQYF.

The chain is built from TRBV6-5 and TRBJ1-1; 7 bases map to TRBD1. This CDR3 has 14 residues. V shed 0 bases, J shed 7 bases, and the junction held 5 bases outside the gene matches. In germline, CDR1 is MNHEY, CDR2 SVGAGI. CDR3 bases: TGTGCCAGCAGTTACTCCAGGGACAGCTATGAAGCTTTCTTT. As protein: CASSYSRDSYEAFF.

The chain is built from TRBV18 and TRBJ2-5; the match to TRBD1 covers 10 bases. The CDR3 has 15 residues. Germline V gives CDR1 KGHSH, CDR2 LQKENI. V lost 4 bases to trimming and J lost 5 bases; unmatched junction nucleotides: 7. CDR3 loop: CASSQDRGLSETQYF. For the CDR3, the DNA is TGTGCCAGCTCACAAGACAGGGGGCTCTCGGAGACCCAGTACTTC.

This clone was counted many times. The DNA of the CDR3 is TGTGCCAGCAGCGCCTATAGCGGGGGGGCGGCAGATACGCAGTATTTT. The encoded protein is CASSAYSGGAADTQYF. V is TRBV13 and J is TRBJ2-3; 11 bases are shared with TRBD2. V shed 5 bases, J shed 4 bases, and the junction held 8 bases outside the gene matches. The CDR3 totals 16 residues. Per the germline V gene, CDR1 is PRHDT and CDR2 is FYEKMQ (reference sequence).

The rearrangement links TRBV27 to TRBJ1-2; 7 nucleotides match TRBD1. This CDR3 region has 13 residues. V was pared by 3 bases and J by 3 bases, with 1 base of the junction left unmatched. The germline CDR1 and CDR2 sequences are MNHEY and SMNVEV (reference sequence). The CDR3 nucleotides are TGTGCCAGCAGTTTCCAGGGGGACTATGGCTACACCTTC. This gives the protein CASSFQGDYGYTF.

This sequence joins TRBV11-2 and TRBJ1-3; 11 bases map to TRBD1. Germline lookup yields CDR1 SGHAT and CDR2 FQNNGV. The CDR3 is made up of 15 amino acids. Losses at the gene ends were 3 bases for V and 5 bases for J; bases not matched to a gene: 3. In nucleotides, the CDR3 is TGTGCCAGCAGCTTTGGACAGGGGGCTAGAAACACCATATATTTT. This translates into CASSFGQGARNTIYF.

This rearrangement joins TRBV7-8 to TRBJ1-1; D gene ambiguous. V was pared by 5 bases and J by 2 bases, with 6 bases between. Germline-derived CDR1 and CDR2 are SGHVS and FQNEAQ. The CDR3 runs 12 residues. Written as DNA, the CDR3 is TGTGCCAGCAGCCGCGTAAACACTGAAGCTTTCTTT. As protein: CASSRVNTEAFF.

This chain connects TRBV12-3 or TRBV12-4 to TRBJ2-3; no definite D call. Trimming removed 7 bases from V and 6 bases from J, with 14 bases in between. The CDR3 is made up of 13 amino acids. CDR3 amino acids: CASTPPVEDTQYF. The CDR3 bases are TGTGCCAGCACCCCCCCGGTTGAGGATACGCAGTATTTT.

This chain joins TRBV21-1 and TRBJ1-2; TRBD1 was called by the table and not checked on the DNA. TRBV21-1 is a pseudogene. The CDR3 consists of 12 residues. The CDR3 sequence is CACRTRIIKYTF. CDR3 DNA sequence: TGTGCCTGCAGGACAAGGATTATTAAATACACCTTC.

This clone came up a few times. The chain couples TRBV7-8 to TRBJ1-5; 8 bases map to TRBD1. Germline assignment: CDR1 SGHVS and CDR2 FQNEAQ. V was clipped by 5 bases and J by 3 bases; unmatched bases: 12. The CDR3 contains 17 residues. CDR3 DNA: TGTGCCAGCAGCCCGATGACAGGGGCTGCCTACAATCAGCCCCAGCATTTT. Protein: CASSPMTGAAYNQPQHF.

This chain joins TRBV28 and TRBJ1-6; TRBD1 matches at 7 bases. The length of the CDR3 is 17 residues. CDR1 is MDHEN and CDR2 is SYDVKM in the germline V gene. The junction had 5 bases not matched to a gene; V was cut back by 3 bases and J by 0 bases. The DNA of the CDR3 is TGTGCCAGCAGTTTTGGGGCAGGGGGCTCCTATAATTCACCCCTCCACTTT. It yields the protein CASSFGAGGSYNSPLHF.

Written as DNA, the CDR3 is TGTGCCAGCAGTGAGGGGACTAGCTCCGCCTCCTACAATGAGCAGTTCTTC. It specifies CASSEGTSSASYNEQFF. The rearrangement joins TRBV6-1 to TRBJ2-1; TRBD2 matches at 9 bases. The CDR3 is made up of 17 amino acids. J lost 0 bases, V lost 3 bases, and 6 bases had no gene match. Germline values: CDR1 MNHNS, CDR2 SASEGT.

This chain links TRBV27 with TRBJ2-2; a weak D match, TRBD2 (7 bases). The germline V and J ends were trimmed by 6 bases and 4 bases, with 21 bases remaining between them. CDR3 length equals 17 residues. Per germline, CDR1 MNHEY and CDR2 SMNVEV (reference sequence). The DNA of the CDR3 is TGTGCCAGCAGGTTAACGGGTCGGGGGGCGGGCACCGGGGAGCTGTTTTTT. Translation gives CASRLTGRGAGTGELFF.

The chain recombines TRBV19 with TRBJ2-1, with D possibly matching TRBD2 (7 bases). V dropped 1 base and J dropped 0 bases, with 13 bases sitting between them. This CDR3 is built from 17 residues. Germline loops: CDR1 LNHDA, CDR2 SQIVND (reference sequence). The CDR3 here is CASSIVEAGHSYNEQFF. CDR3 coding DNA: TGTGCCAGTAGTATAGTGGAAGCGGGACACTCCTACAATGAGCAGTTCTTC.

The chain is built from TRBV19 and TRBJ1-1, with no clear D. Germline assignment: CDR1 LNHDA and CDR2 SQIVND (reference sequence). The CDR3 runs 15 residues. The V end lost 4 bases, the J end lost 2 bases, and 14 bases lay between the germline ends. This CDR3 reads CASSTPGWGNTEAFF. The CDR3 DNA follows: TGTGCCAGTAGTACCCCGGGGTGGGGAAACACTGAAGCTTTCTTT.

The rearrangement uses TRBV18 and TRBJ2-5, with TRBD1 as a possible D gene (6 bases). V lost 2 bases and J lost 0, with 13 bases in between. The CDR3 is 16 residues long. Germline values: CDR1 KGHSH, CDR2 LQKENI. CDR3 residues: CASSPVGGQNQETQYF. The CDR3 coding sequence is TGTGCCAGCTCACCAGTTGGCGGACAGAACCAAGAGACCCAGTACTTC.